Here is one T cell receptor beta chain with its context. Its antigen is still unknown. The record originates from a study of blood T cells in healthy people across ages. General study points: Donors of long life had a larger count of naive CD4+ cells and greater diversity than aged donors.

The CDR3 spans 14 residues. V was shortened by 4 bases and J by 1 base, with 10 bases between the two germline ends. Germline values: CDR1 MNHNY, CDR2 SVGAGI (reference sequence). Combining a sample-barcoded 5' primer with a J-beta primer mix, a second PCR ran for roughly 7 to 11 cycles. TCRdb analysed the 5' RACE reads with MiXCR anew, one entry per CDR3 protein. Among under 2,000,000 distinct CDR3 sequences listed, roughly 52% were seen once. The source material was blood. The genes are TRBV6-6 and TRBJ1-1; D may be TRBD1 (5 bases). The receptor was isolated from a woman aged 40 to 49 in good health. The DNA of the CDR3 is TGTGCCAGCAGTTTCAGGGACGGGAACACTGAAGCTTTCTTT. Protein product: CASSFRDGNTEAFF.